This is a list of T cell receptor beta chains from one sample in a study of shared clonotypes between healthy human individuals. Clones were read by immunoSEQ multiplex PCR, and TCRdb kept only the in-frame ones, dropping some. The sample shows 2,100,000 or so clones, nearly 97% of them seen only once. Material: naive CD4+ T cells sorted from blood. These receptors originate from a man aged 18-30 years in good health. Both conserved end residues are part of each CDR3. The D gene is left open where the match is weak. Clone size is shown for a subset of rows, as once, few, many or a class of expanded clone.

TGTGCCAGCAGCCCGCGGACAGGCGGATACTACGAGCAGTACTTC,CASSPRTGGYYEQYF,TRBJ2-7,TRBV5-4,-,TRBD1
TGTGCCAGCAGCTTAGCGGGAATAGCCTACGAGCAGTACTTC,CASSLAGIAYEQYF,TRBJ2-7,TRBV5-4,once,TRBD2
TGTGCCAGCGGTCAGGGGAAGGGTCAGCCCCAGCATTTT,CASGQGKGQPQHF,TRBJ1-5,TRBV27,-,-
TGTGCCAGTAGTATAGGAGGGACAGCTAACTATGGCTACACCTTC,CASSIGGTANYGYTF,TRBJ1-2,TRBV19,once,TRBD1
TGTGCCAGCAGTCAGGACAGCCTTAGACTCACCGGGGAGCTGTTTTTT,CASSQDSLRLTGELFF,TRBJ2-2,TRBV5-6,-,-
TGTGCCAGCAGTTACACGGCAACAGGGGGAAATTCACCCCTCCACTTT,CASSYTATGGNSPLHF,TRBJ1-6,TRBV6-5,-,TRBD1
TGCAGCGTTGAATCCGTTATGAACACTGAAGCTTTCTTT,CSVESVMNTEAFF,TRBJ1-1,TRBV29-1,few,-
TGCGCCAGCAGCTTGGACGGAGTTTACAATGAAAAACTGTTTTTT,CASSLDGVYNEKLFF,TRBJ1-4,TRBV5-1,-,-
TGCGCCAGCAGCTCAGACACCGGCGGGGAGCAGTACTTC,CASSSDTGGEQYF,TRBJ2-7,TRBV5-1,once,-
TGTGCCAGCAGCGACTCCAGGGACAATGAGCAGTTCTTC,CASSDSRDNEQFF,TRBJ2-1,TRBV9,-,-